What follows are 27 T cell receptor beta chains derived from one specimen sequenced in a study of blood T cell repertoires in COVID-19. Using immunoSEQ multiplex PCR, the repertoire was profiled, and TCRdb retains in-frame clones only, with some absent. The data contain fewer than 350,000 clones, approximately 91% of them singletons. The sequenced sample was PBMCs or T cells enriched from blood (not recorded which). These receptors were taken from a woman in her 40s with acute COVID-19.

On this clone itself: This sample also contains other DNA sequences that code for the same CDR3. The chain joins TRBV19 to TRBJ1-5; D remains ambiguous. Trimming removed 3 bases at V and 3 bases at J, with 9 bases between. This CDR3 is 14 amino acids long. Per the germline V gene, CDR1 is LNHDA and CDR2 is SQIVND (reference sequence). CDR3 coding DNA: TGTGCCAGTAGTATCAGAGGCTCCAATCAGCCCCAGCATTTT. It yields the protein CASSIRGSNQPQHF.

The rearrangement links TRBV5-1 to TRBJ1-6; D remains unclear. From germline, CDR1 is SGHRS and CDR2 YFSETQ. V lost 2 bases and J lost 7, with 13 bases in between. CDR3 length equals 15 residues. This CDR3 is CASSLAGFQNSPLHF. The CDR3 DNA is TGCGCCAGCAGCTTAGCGGGGTTCCAGAATTCACCCCTCCACTTT. The variable domain in full, with the rest retrieved from reference TRBV5-1 and TRBJ1-6, is KAGVTQTPRYLIKTRGQQVTLSCSPISGHRSVSWYQQTPGQGLQFLFEYFSETQRNKGNFPGRFSGRQFSNSRSEMNVSTLELGDSALYLCASSLAGFQNSPLHFGNGTRLTVT.

The chain is built from TRBV10-1 and TRBJ1-2; TRBD1 is a possible D gene (6 bases). Trimming removed 7 bases at V and 4 bases at J, with 10 bases between. The germline CDR1 and CDR2 sequences are WNHNN and SYGVQD (reference sequence). This CDR3 comprises 12 residues. CDR3 DNA sequence: TGCGCCAGCACCGGGACACTCTATGGCTACACCTTC. This translates into CASTGTLYGYTF.

This rearrangement joins TRBV19 to TRBJ2-1, with 10 bases lining up with TRBD2. The CDR3 totals 16 residues. J gave up 4 bases and V 3 bases, and 6 bases lay outside the gene matches. The germline V gene has CDR1 LNHDA and CDR2 SQIVND (reference sequence). The CDR3 loop reads CASSIRIAGGYNEQFF. The DNA for the CDR3 is TGTGCCAGTAGTATTCGGATAGCGGGGGGATACAATGAGCAGTTCTTC.

V usage is TRBV6-2 or TRBV6-3 and J usage is TRBJ2-2; 10 nucleotides line up with TRBD1. This CDR3 comprises 18 residues. The V gene's germline CDR1 is MNHEY and CDR2 SVGEGT. V was pared by 4 bases and J by 1 base, with 9 bases of the junction left unmatched. CDR3 sequence (DNA): TGTGCCAGCAGTTCATTTCGCCGGGACAGGGGGAACACCGGGGAGCTGTTTTTT. It translates to CASSSFRRDRGNTGELFF.

This clone has only one observation. This sequence joins TRBV20-1 and TRBJ2-3; weak D call: TRBD1 (7 bases). Trimming removed 6 bases from V and 2 bases from J, with 18 bases in between. Looked up from germline, CDR1 is DFQATT and CDR2 is SNEGSKA (reference sequence). The CDR3 runs to 15 residues. The DNA of the CDR3 is TGCAGTGCCAGTGGGGGGACAGCATCCACAGATACGCAGTATTTT. It yields the protein CSASGGTASTDTQYF.

The rearrangement uses TRBV5-1 and TRBJ2-7, with a tentative D call TRBD2 (6 bases). Trimming took off 7 bases at V and 2 bases at J, with 16 bases between the two ends. CDR1 and CDR2 (germline): SGHRS, YFSETQ. This CDR3 comprises 14 residues. CDR3 bases: TGCGCCAGCCCCCGGGGGAGCGGTACCTACGAGCAGTACTTC. Translated: CASPRGSGTYEQYF. The full variable domain, completed using reference TRBV5-1 and TRBJ2-7, is KAGVTQTPRYLIKTRGQQVTLSCSPISGHRSVSWYQQTPGQGLQFLFEYFSETQRNKGNFPGRFSGRQFSNSRSEMNVSTLELGDSALYLCASPRGSGTYEQYFGPGTRLTVT.

This chain's CDR3 is CASRTGGGYPYEQYF. DNA of the CDR3: TGTGCCAGCAGGACGGGAGGGGGGTATCCCTACGAGCAGTACTTC. J is TRBJ2-7 and V is TRBV6-5; 8 nucleotides align to TRBD2. With 6 bases clipped from V and 2 bases from J, the junction kept 9 bases outside the gene matches. This CDR3 contains 15 residues. Germline V gene sequence: CDR1 MNHEY, CDR2 SVGAGI.

The rearrangement links TRBV9 to TRBJ1-2, with D maybe TRBD1 (6 bases). The CDR3 extends over 15 amino acids. V lost 0 bases and J 3 bases, leaving 12 bases between the germline ends. CDR1 and CDR2 (germline): SGDLS, YYNGEE. The CDR3 DNA sequence: TGTGCCAGCAGCGTAGGGGACATAGTTGACTATGGCTACACCTTC. Protein sequence: CASSVGDIVDYGYTF.

Concerning this clone itself: The same CDR3 is also encoded by other DNA sequences in this sample. The J gene is TRBJ1-1, the V gene TRBV6-5; no definite D call. Trimming removed 2 bases at V and 4 bases at J, with 8 bases between. The CDR3 sequence is 13 residues long. Germline-derived CDR1 and CDR2 are MNHEY and SVGAGI. The CDR3 sequence is CASSYGGGTEAFF. CDR3 nucleotides: TGTGCCAGCAGTTACGGCGGTGGCACTGAAGCTTTCTTT.

The rearrangement joins TRBV7-2 to TRBJ1-1; D is undetermined. CDR1 and CDR2 (germline): SGHTA, FQGNSA. CDR3 length equals 13 residues. V shed 2 bases and J shed 3 bases, with 7 bases lying between them. This chain's CDR3 is CASSLTGYTEAFF. The CDR3 DNA reads as TGTGCCAGCAGCTTAACGGGGTACACTGAAGCTTTCTTT. The whole variable domain, filled in from reference TRBV7-2 and TRBJ1-1, reads GAGVSQSPSNKVTEKGKDVELRCDPISGHTALYWYRQSLGQGLEFLIYFQGNSAPDKSGLPSDRFSAERTGGSVSTLTIQRTQQEDSAVYLCASSLTGYTEAFFGQGTRLTVV.

The V and J genes are TRBV24-1 and TRBJ2-5; TRBD2 is a possible D gene (5 bases). The V and J ends lost 5 bases and 5 bases respectively, with 11 bases between them. This CDR3 region has 13 residues. Germline CDR1 KGHDR, CDR2 SFDVKD. In DNA form, the CDR3 reads TGTGCCACCAGTGTCGGGGTACGGGAGACCCAGTACTTC. Protein sequence: CATSVGVRETQYF.

This rearrangement joins TRBV10-3 to TRBJ1-1; D not certain. V was clipped by 10 bases and J by 4 bases, with 16 bases between them. The V gene's germline CDR1 is ENHRY and CDR2 SYGVKD. This CDR3 spans 13 amino acids. The CDR3 region has the DNA TGTGCCAGCAGACGTCCGGAGGGCACTGAAGCTTTCTTT. It specifies CASRRPEGTEAFF.

The genes are TRBV5-1 and TRBJ2-3; TRBD2 might be the D (6 bases). Trimming removed 5 bases at V and 4 bases at J, with 14 bases between. In germline, CDR1 is SGHRS, CDR2 YFSETQ. The CDR3 is made up of 14 amino acids. This chain's CDR3 is CASRLGGDADTQYF. Written as DNA, the CDR3 is TGCGCCAGCAGGCTTGGAGGGGACGCAGATACGCAGTATTTT.

The chain carries TRBV28 and TRBJ1-5, with unresolved D. CDR1 and CDR2 from the germline V gene are MDHEN and SYDVKM. The V end lost 1 base, the J end lost 7 bases, and 11 bases lay between the germline ends. This CDR3 contains 14 residues. The CDR3 DNA reads as TGTGCCAGCAGTTTATTACAACGATTGCAGCCCCAGCATTTT. It translates to CASSLLQRLQPQHF.

The V gene is TRBV7-9, the J gene TRBJ1-3; 8 nucleotides match TRBD1. Germline V gives CDR1 SEHNR, CDR2 FQNEAQ (reference sequence). The junction had 6 bases not matched to a gene; V was cut back by 5 bases and J by 0 bases. The length of the CDR3 is 16 residues. CDR3 residues: CASSGGQAVSGNTIYF. The DNA of the CDR3 is TGTGCCAGCAGCGGGGGACAGGCCGTCTCTGGAAACACCATATATTTT.

The V call is TRBV5-1, the J call TRBJ2-5, with 10 nucleotides matching TRBD2. V was pared by 0 bases and J by 2 bases, with 10 bases of the junction left unmatched. The CDR3 has 18 residues. Germline CDR1 SGHRS, CDR2 YFSETQ. The CDR3 sequence: CASSLGLAGVGGQETQYF. DNA for the CDR3: TGCGCCAGCAGCTTGGGGCTAGCGGGAGTGGGAGGACAAGAGACCCAGTACTTC. Full variable domain (remainder filled in from reference TRBV5-1 and TRBJ2-5): KAGVTQTPRYLIKTRGQQVTLSCSPISGHRSVSWYQQTPGQGLQFLFEYFSETQRNKGNFPGRFSGRQFSNSRSEMNVSTLELGDSALYLCASSLGLAGVGGQETQYFGPGTRLLVL.

The rearrangement joins TRBV27 to TRBJ2-5, with 7 bases identical to TRBD2. Germline V gene lookup returns CDR1 MNHEY and CDR2 SMNVEV (reference sequence). With V trimmed by 5 bases and J by 4 bases, 13 bases remained unmatched. The CDR3 spans 16 residues. The chain's CDR3 is CASSARWGGIGETQYF. The CDR3 region has the DNA TGTGCCAGCAGTGCCCGGTGGGGGGGAATAGGAGAGACCCAGTACTTC.

The rearrangement links TRBV7-9 to TRBJ1-1, with TRBD1 matching 9 bases. The V segment lost 4 bases and the J segment 5 bases; nucleotides outside the gene matches: 11. The CDR3 loop spans 16 amino acids. The germline CDR1 and CDR2 sequences are SEHNR and FQNEAQ (reference sequence). Here the CDR3 reads CASSSFPGQGPTEAFF. The CDR3 DNA is TGTGCCAGCAGCTCTTTTCCGGGACAGGGACCAACTGAAGCTTTCTTT.

J is TRBJ1-1 and V is TRBV3-1 (or the pseudogene TRBV3-2); perhaps TRBD1 as D (6 bases). CDR3 length equals 16 residues. Deletions cut 4 bases from V and 0 bases from J, with 15 bases between. Germline V CDR1 and CDR2: LGHDT, YNNKEL (reference sequence). The CDR3 region is CASSPEGVSLNTEAFF. As DNA, the CDR3 is TGTGCCAGCAGCCCCGAGGGGGTCTCGCTGAACACTGAAGCTTTCTTT.

V and J are TRBV9 and TRBJ2-3; 9 bases are shared with TRBD2. CDR3 length: 17 amino acids. CDR1 and CDR2 from the germline V gene are SGDLS and YYNGEE. Unmatched junction bases numbered 12, after V lost 4 bases and J lost 3 bases. CDR3 sequence: CASSSPPGLAYTDTQYF. CDR3 nucleotide sequence: TGTGCCAGCAGCTCACCCCCGGGACTAGCATATACAGATACGCAGTATTTT.

The chain recombines TRBV5-8 with TRBJ2-1; TRBD1 matches 9 bases. The length of the CDR3 is 16 residues. After removal of 4 bases from V and 5 bases from J, the junction contained 10 bases not matched to a gene. Per germline, CDR1 SGHTS and CDR2 YDEGEE. The CDR3 spells CASSPGGQGRDNEQFF. The CDR3 nucleotides are TGTGCCAGCAGCCCTGGAGGACAGGGGAGGGACAATGAGCAGTTCTTC.

CDR3 amino acids: CASARLAGEYTGELFF. CDR3 in DNA: TGCGCCAGCGCAAGACTAGCGGGGGAATATACCGGGGAGCTGTTTTTT. V usage is TRBV10-2 and J usage is TRBJ2-2, with 12 positions matching TRBD2. Unmatched junction bases numbered 9, after V lost 8 bases and J lost 5 bases. In germline, CDR1 is WSHSY, CDR2 SAAADI. The CDR3 loop spans 16 amino acids.

The chain combines TRBV2 with TRBJ1-5, with 8 bases fitting TRBD1. The V and J ends lost 1 base and 4 bases, in that order; junction bases with no gene match: 3. This CDR3 is built from 15 residues. CDR1 SNHLY and CDR2 FYNNEI come from the germline V gene. This chain's CDR3 is CASSEVTGVNQPQHF. The CDR3 nucleotides read TGTGCCAGCAGTGAAGTGACAGGGGTTAATCAGCCCCAGCATTTT.

The table lists this clone with a count of one. The chain links TRBV2 to TRBJ2-1; TRBD2 agrees at 7 bases. The CDR3 runs to 15 residues. CDR1 SNHLY and CDR2 FYNNEI come from the germline V gene. Losses at the gene ends were 5 bases for V and 0 bases for J; bases not matched to a gene: 4. The CDR3 sequence: CASSNLAASYNEQFF. The CDR3 coding sequence is TGTGCCAGCAGTAATCTAGCGGCCTCCTACAATGAGCAGTTCTTC.

The chain employs TRBV29-1 and TRBJ1-4, with D unclear. V lost 5 bases to trimming and J lost 6 bases, with 13 bases between them. Germline V gene data show CDR1 as SQVTM and CDR2 as ANQGSEA. The CDR3 is 13 residues long. In DNA form, the CDR3 reads TGCAGCGTTTTTAGGGAGTTTGATGAAAAACTGTTTTTT. The encoded protein is CSVFREFDEKLFF.

This clone was detected only once. This chain connects TRBV18 to TRBJ2-5, with 12 bases identical to TRBD2. This CDR3 has 15 amino acids. Looked up from germline, CDR1 is KGHSH and CDR2 is LQKENI. V dropped 4 bases and J dropped 4; count of bases not matched to a gene: 4. The CDR3 loop reads CASSHGLAGIETQYF. The CDR3 bases are TGTGCCAGCTCACACGGACTAGCGGGGATAGAGACCCAGTACTTC.